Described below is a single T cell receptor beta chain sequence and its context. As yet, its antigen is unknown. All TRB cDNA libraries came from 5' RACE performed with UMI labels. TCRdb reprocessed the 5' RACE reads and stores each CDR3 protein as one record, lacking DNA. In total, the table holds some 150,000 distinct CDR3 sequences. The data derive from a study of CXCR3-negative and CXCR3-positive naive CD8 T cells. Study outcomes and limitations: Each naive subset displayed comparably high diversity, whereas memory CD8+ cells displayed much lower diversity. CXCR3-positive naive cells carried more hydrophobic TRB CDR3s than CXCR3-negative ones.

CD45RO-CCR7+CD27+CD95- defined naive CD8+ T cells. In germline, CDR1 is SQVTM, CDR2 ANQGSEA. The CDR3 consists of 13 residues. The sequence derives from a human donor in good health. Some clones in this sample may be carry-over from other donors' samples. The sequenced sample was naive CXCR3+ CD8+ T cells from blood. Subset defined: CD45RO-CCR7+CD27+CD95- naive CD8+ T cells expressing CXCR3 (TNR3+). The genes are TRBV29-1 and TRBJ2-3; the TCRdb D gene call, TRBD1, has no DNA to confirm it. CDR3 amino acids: CSVPGRGTDTQYF.